The present T cell receptor (beta chain) was sequenced within a study of OX40 agonist ivuxolimab in advanced cancers. About the research overall: With ivuxolimab, an agonistic anti-OX40 (CD134) antibody, patients were treated. Study-wide results and caveats: Researchers did not determine the expanded peripheral T cells' antigen specificity. Doses of 0.1 to 3.0 mg/kg were accompanied by clonal expansion of CD4+ and CD8+ blood T cells by week 6. With doses of 0.1-3.0 mg/kg, partial responders showed among the lowest clonal expansion.

This clone was counted once. Its antigen is currently unknown. TCRdb keeps only in-frame clones here, not all; method: immunoSEQ multiplex PCR. The sample consists of fewer than 85,000 clones, 75% to 80% of them appearing once. The CDR3 is 17 residues long. The trim removed 4 bases at V and 2 bases at J, leaving 10 bases unmatched. Per germline, CDR1 LNHDA and CDR2 SQIVND (reference sequence). Specimen: CD4+ or CD8+ T cells sorted from blood, collected in a trial of the OX40 agonist ivuxolimab. The V call is TRBV19, the J call TRBJ1-5; 8 bases align to TRBD1. The TCR originated in an adult with an advanced solid tumor such as melanoma, head and neck, liver or kidney cancer. Here the CDR3 reads CASSNYGDRRRNQPQHF. The CDR3 DNA follows: TGTGCCAGTAGTAACTATGGGGACAGGCGACGCAATCAGCCCCAGCATTTT.